Reported below is one TCR beta chain. Its matching antigen is unknown. The data belong to a study of post-analysis software for immune sequencing data. As for the study in general: Patients had relapsing-remitting, secondary progressive or progressive-relapsing multiple sclerosis; some lacked subtype.

V shed 5 bases and J 6 bases; nucleotides not matched to a gene: 9. This CDR3 has 15 amino acids. Per germline, CDR1 SGHTA and CDR2 FQGNSA. Study-wide points: F measure grouped same-batch samples tightly together. A significant reduction in normalized Chao1 diversity was observed in multiple sclerosis patients versus controls. Among roughly 5 TRBV segments more frequent in patients than controls were TRBV5-6, TRBV5-1 and TRBV20-1.

cDNA libraries of TCR beta carried unique molecular identifiers. The source material, about 0.95 to 11 million T cells, gave rise to about 460,000 cDNA molecules. TCRdb reprocessed the PCR reads via MiXCR and lists one record per CDR3 protein. The data contain hundreds of thousands of distinct CDR3 sequences, approximately 60% of them singletons. This chain links TRBV7-2 with TRBJ2-3, with 9 positions matching TRBD2. The clonotype originates from a girl aged 2 to 9 with multiple sclerosis. Sequencing was done on a sample of blood. For the CDR3, the DNA is TGTGCCAGCAGCCCTGCGGGGGGGCCATGGGATACGCAGTATTTT. Residues: CASSPAGGPWDTQYF.